The sequence of this T cell receptor beta chain was determined in a study of shared clonotypes between healthy human individuals. Study-wide context: The people who gave samples were a couple of women and three men aged 18 to 49.

The authors' processing: For the immunoSEQ data, sequences were junction-only without quality scores, so filtering differed. Profiled with immunoSEQ multiplex PCR; TCRdb holds only in-frame clones, not every one. That table is the source of V, J and clone size, and D and trimming were worked out from the DNA. The sample gives hundreds of thousands of clones, about four fifths of which show up once; around 13% is in the top ten. The germline gives CDR1 MNHNS, CDR2 SASEGT. CDR3 length: 14 residues. All the donors were Caucasian adults who lived in Nashville, Tennessee. This receptor was taken from a middle-aged woman in good health. Some clones in this sample may be carry-over from other donors' samples. This rearrangement joins TRBV6-1 to TRBJ2-7; the D call may be TRBD1 or TRBD2 (5 bases each). The source material was PBMCs. The CDR3 spells CAEDRDVSSYEQYF. CDR3 nucleotide sequence: TGTGCAGAAGACCGGGACGTCAGCTCCTACGAGCAGTACTTC.